The next 22 T cell receptor beta chains were all read from a single sample in a study of yellow fever vaccine responses in identical twins. From the RT-PCR reads, TCRdb called clonotypes with MiXCR, one entry per CDR3 protein. Counted here are approximately 9,600 distinct CDR3 sequences, approximately 82% occurring once; the ten biggest clones make up approximately 2%. Source: T cells from blood (PBMCs), unsorted or a sorted subset (not recorded which), taken before or after yellow fever vaccination (not recorded which). All receptors derive from a woman younger than 35 who received the yellow fever vaccine.

Only a few counts were recorded for this clonotype. The chain links TRBV2 to TRBJ1-5, with 8 nucleotides matching TRBD1. J gave up 0 bases and V 5 bases, and 6 bases lay outside the gene matches. The CDR3 totals 16 residues. Germline V gene lookup returns CDR1 SNHLY and CDR2 FYNNEI. CDR3 region: CASSRYRGDSNQPQHF. The CDR3 DNA sequence: TGTGCCAGCAGTCGTTACAGGGGGGATAGCAATCAGCCCCAGCATTTT.

The V and J genes are TRBV2 and TRBJ2-1, with a possible D match to TRBD1 (5 bases). CDR1 and CDR2 from the germline V gene are SNHLY and FYNNEI. This CDR3 has 17 amino acids. Trimming stripped 7 bases from V and 0 bases from J, with 19 bases between. CDR3 DNA: TGTGCCAGCAACAACGCCGCAGGGTATGGCTCCTACAATGAGCAGTTCTTC. Protein sequence: CASNNAAGYGSYNEQFF.

The chain combines TRBV28 with TRBJ2-7; 7 bases map to TRBD2. CDR1 and CDR2 (germline): MDHEN, SYDVKM. V lost 3 bases and J lost 3; bases outside the gene matches: 8. The CDR3 extends over 15 amino acids. CDR3 sequence: CASSLGGTNFYEQYV. The CDR3 bases are TGTGCCAGCAGTTTGGGAGGGACTAACTTCTACGAGCAGTACGTC.

V gene TRBV13 combines with J gene TRBJ2-1; the D is unclear. Germline CDR1 and CDR2: PRHDT and FYEKMQ (reference sequence). V lost 3 bases, J lost 5 bases, and 5 bases lay in between. The CDR3 has 12 amino acids. CDR3 sequence reads: CASSFEDNEQFF. The DNA for the CDR3 is TGTGCCAGCAGCTTCGAGGACAATGAGCAGTTCTTC. Supplemented by reference TRBV13 and TRBJ2-1, the full variable domain reads AAGVIQSPRHLIKEKRETATLKCYPIPRHDTVYWYQQGPGQDPQFLISFYEKMQSDKGSIPDRFSAQQFSDYHSELNMSSLELGDSALYFCASSFEDNEQFFGPGTRLTVL.

J is TRBJ1-1 and V is TRBV29-1; no clear D gene. CDR3 length: 11 residues. From germline, CDR1 is SQVTM and CDR2 ANQGSEA. Trimming shortened V by 6 bases and J by 6 bases, and 11 bases separated the two germline ends. This chain's CDR3 is CSVTIVAEAFF. Here the CDR3 DNA reads TGCAGCGTGACCATTGTCGCTGAAGCTTTCTTT. Full variable domain (rest looked up from reference TRBV29-1 and TRBJ1-1): SAVISQKPSRDICQRGTSLTIQCQVDSQVTMMFWYRQQPGQSLTLIATANQGSEATYESGFVIDKFPISRPNLTFSTLTVSNMSPEDSSIYLCSVTIVAEAFFGQGTRLTVV.

V is TRBV2 and J is TRBJ1-1; D is possibly TRBD1 (5 bases). The V end lost 7 bases, the J end lost 6 bases, and 18 bases lay between the germline ends. Germline CDR1 reads SNHLY; CDR2 reads FYNNEI. This CDR3 has 14 residues. CDR3 loop: CASISGARGAEAFF. Written as DNA, the CDR3 is TGTGCCAGCATATCCGGGGCGCGGGGGGCTGAAGCTTTCTTT.

This rearrangement joins TRBV4-3 to TRBJ2-3; TRBD2 matches at 11 bases. CDR3 length: 15 residues. Looked up from germline, CDR1 is LGHNA and CDR2 is YSLEER. The J segment lost 4 bases and the V segment lost 4 bases, leaving 4 bases of the junction unmatched. CDR3 nucleotides: TGCGCCAGCAGCCGACTAGCGGGAATCGCAGATACGCAGTATTTT. Its protein product is CASSRLAGIADTQYF.

This chain links TRBV6-1 with TRBJ1-1, with unresolved D. CDR3 size: 12 residues. Trimming took off 6 bases at V and 4 bases at J, with 9 bases between the two ends. The germline gives CDR1 MNHNS, CDR2 SASEGT. In DNA, the CDR3 is TGTGCCAGCAGGCAGGTGTCCACTGAAGCTTTCTTT. It is translated as CASRQVSTEAFF.

The rearrangement uses TRBV18 and TRBJ2-5; D may be TRBD1 (6 bases). The CDR3 runs to 13 residues. Looked up from germline, CDR1 is KGHSH and CDR2 is LQKENI. The germline V and J ends were trimmed by 4 bases and 9 bases, with 15 bases remaining between them. The CDR3 spells CASSLTDSRAQYF. The CDR3 DNA is TGTGCCAGCTCACTGACGGACAGCCGGGCCCAGTACTTC.

This sequence joins TRBV7-6 and TRBJ2-1; 7 bases line up with TRBD1. The CDR3 loop spans 18 amino acids. The ends lost 0 bases at V and 4 bases at J; junction bases unmatched: 12. Germline assignment: CDR1 SGHVS and CDR2 FNYEAQ. CDR3 region: CASSLASGGTGPYNEQFF. The CDR3 region has the DNA TGTGCCAGCAGCTTAGCATCAGGGGGAACGGGGCCTTACAATGAGCAGTTCTTC.

The rearrangement uses TRBV5-1 and TRBJ1-2; a weak D match, TRBD1 (5 bases). V was cut by 0 bases and J by 4 bases, with 10 bases left in between. Germline CDR1 SGHRS, CDR2 YFSETQ. This CDR3 comprises 14 residues. CDR3 DNA: TGCGCCAGCAGCTTGGACGGGGCCGGCTATGGCTACACCTTC. Amino acid sequence: CASSLDGAGYGYTF.

This chain connects TRBV4-1 to TRBJ2-1; the D gene is possibly TRBD2 (5 bases). The V and J ends lost 0 bases and 0 bases respectively, with 12 bases between them. Germline values: CDR1 MGHRA, CDR2 YSYEKL. The CDR3 is made up of 17 amino acids. CDR3 residues: CASSQERGLSSYNEQFF. The CDR3 DNA reads TGCGCCAGCAGCCAAGAACGCGGACTCAGCTCCTACAATGAGCAGTTCTTC.

The CDR3 reads CASSLTGGLAGELFF. The CDR3 bases are TGCGCCAGCAGCTTGACAGGGGGCTTGGCCGGGGAGCTGTTTTTT. The chain uses TRBV5-1 and TRBJ2-2; TRBD1 aligns across 9 bases. Trimming took 1 base from V and 6 from J; bases not matched to a gene: 4. Germline-derived CDR1 and CDR2 are SGHRS and YFSETQ. The CDR3 is 15 residues long.

The chain uses TRBV25-1 and TRBJ1-2, with 8 bases fitting TRBD1. CDR3 size: 15 residues. J lost 1 base, V lost 5 bases, and 6 bases had no gene match. Germline values: CDR1 MGHDK, CDR2 SYGVNS. Written as DNA, the CDR3 is TGTGCCAGCAGTCCCTCGGACAGGGTTAACTATGGCTACACCTTC. This gives the protein CASSPSDRVNYGYTF.

This chain links TRBV7-3 with TRBJ1-4; the match to TRBD1 covers 9 bases. Germline V gene sequence: CDR1 SGHTA, CDR2 FQGTGA. CDR3 size: 15 residues. The V gene end was trimmed by 5 bases and the J gene end by 4 bases; junction bases not matched to a gene: 5. The CDR3 loop reads CASSPGQGNNEKLFF. The CDR3 nucleotides are TGTGCCAGCAGCCCGGGACAGGGCAATAATGAAAAACTGTTTTTT.

The chain has TRBV11-3 and TRBJ1-2; 9 bases agree with TRBD1. Germline values: CDR1 SGHNT, CDR2 YENEEA. V shed 5 bases, J shed 6 bases, and the junction held 7 bases outside the gene matches. This CDR3 has 14 amino acids. For the CDR3, the DNA is TGTGCCAGCAGCCGATCTACAGGGGGCGATGGCTACACCTTC. This gives the protein CASSRSTGGDGYTF.

The chain joins TRBV3-1 to TRBJ1-5; 8 bases agree with TRBD1. The germline gives CDR1 LGHDT, CDR2 YNNKEL (reference sequence). After removal of 0 bases from V and 5 bases from J, the junction contained 3 bases not matched to a gene. The CDR3 has 15 residues. The CDR3 DNA reads TGTGCCAGCAGCCAAGACAGGGGGCTTCATCAGCCCCAGCATTTT. This translates into CASSQDRGLHQPQHF. The whole variable domain, filled in from reference TRBV3-1 and TRBJ1-5, reads DTAVSQTPKYLVTQMGNDKSIKCEQNLGHDTMYWYKQDSKKFLKIMFSYNNKELIINETVPNRFSPKSPDKAHLNLHINSLELGDSAVYFCASSQDRGLHQPQHFGDGTRLSIL.

The chain joins TRBV12-3 or TRBV12-4 to TRBJ1-5; TRBD1 might be the D (5 bases). V was trimmed by 1 base and J by 4 bases, leaving 8 bases between them. The CDR3 consists of 14 residues. This CDR3 reads CASSLEQVNQPQHF. CDR3 coding DNA: TGTGCCAGCAGTTTAGAACAGGTTAATCAGCCCCAGCATTTT.

The chain joins TRBV3-1 to TRBJ2-1; D unresolved. Germline values: CDR1 LGHDT, CDR2 YNNKEL (reference sequence). V shed 1 base and J shed 7 bases, with 11 bases lying between them. The CDR3 totals 14 residues. CDR3 loop: CASSQVLSVNEQFF. As DNA, the CDR3 is TGTGCCAGCAGCCAAGTGCTCAGCGTGAATGAGCAGTTCTTC.

The chain recombines TRBV10-1 with TRBJ2-5; 11 bases fit TRBD1. With V trimmed by 7 bases and J by 0 bases, 7 bases remained unmatched. Germline V gene data show CDR1 as WNHNN and CDR2 as SYGVQD (reference sequence). The CDR3 covers 16 residues. Here the CDR3 DNA reads TGCGCCAGCACTGACGGACAGGGGGCTTACCAAGAGACCCAGTACTTC. This translates into CASTDGQGAYQETQYF.

The chain combines TRBV18 with TRBJ2-1, with TRBD2 matching over 8 bases. Germline V gives CDR1 KGHSH, CDR2 LQKENI. V lost 3 bases, J lost 2 bases, and 6 bases stayed unmatched. This CDR3 contains 16 residues. The CDR3 reads CASSPVPSGPYNEQFF. DNA of the CDR3: TGTGCCAGCTCACCTGTTCCTAGCGGGCCCTACAATGAGCAGTTCTTC.

For the CDR3, the DNA is TGTGCCAGCAGCCTCGGAGGCTACGAGCAGTACTTC. Translated, it gives CASSLGGYEQYF. The rearrangement uses TRBV27 and TRBJ2-7; TRBD2 might be the D (5 bases). CDR3 length: 12 residues. Trimming left V 6 bases short and J 3 bases short, with 9 bases between. Germline CDR1 MNHEY, CDR2 SMNVEV (reference sequence).